The sequence of this TCR beta chain was determined in a study of shared clonotypes between healthy human individuals. Whole-study findings and limits: In contrast to clonotypes shared by all four donors, non-shared clonotypes had lower generation probabilities. A handful of donors held approximately 4.6% of naive CD4 clonotypes in common.

Clones were sequenced by immunoSEQ multiplex PCR, and TCRdb holds only the in-frame ones, with some missing. The profile shows about 800,000 clones, just over 95% of them singletons. This CDR3 region has 15 residues. J gave up 0 bases and V 7 bases, and 6 bases lay outside the gene matches. The germline gives CDR1 SEHNR, CDR2 FQNEAQ (reference sequence). CD8 cells regarded as naive lacked CD45RO, were positively chosen for CCR7, and omitted terminally differentiated effector memory CD45RA+ cells. As to this clone: Antigen unknown.

This sequence was found in a man aged 25-45 years in good health. The sample was naive CD8+ T cells sorted from blood. V is TRBV7-9 and J is TRBJ2-3; 8 nucleotides align to TRBD1. This chain's CDR3 is CASNLGQASTDTQYF. CDR3 DNA sequence: TGTGCCAGCAATCTGGGACAGGCTAGCACAGATACGCAGTATTTT.